The rows below give T cell receptor beta chains drawn from one sample of a study of cytotoxic CD8 clonotypes in ibrutinib-treated CLL. Libraries were prepared by immunoSEQ multiplex PCR; TCRdb keeps only in-frame clonotypes and omits some of them. The sample gives approximately 91,000 clones, more than 75% of which show up once; about 4.8% is in the top ten. The sample here was PBMCs, taken after 12 months of ibrutinib treatment. These receptors originate from a human donor with chronic lymphocytic leukemia. Each CDR3 is given with its conserved first and last residue. D genes are given only for firm matches. The listing skips clone size in some rows; elsewhere it reads once, few, many or a size class.

>.|TRBV13|TRBJ2-3|TRBD2
CASSPRLAHGGDTQYF
TGTGCCAGCAGCCCCCGACTAGCCCATGGGGGAGATACGCAGTATTTT
>.|TRBV29-1|TRBJ2-1|TRBD2
CSVRKGASGGDEQFF
TGCAGCGTTAGAAAAGGGGCTAGCGGGGGGGATGAGCAGTTCTTC
>.|TRBV5-1|TRBJ2-5|TRBD2
CASSPLAGGQETQYF
TGCGCCAGCAGCCCCCTAGCGGGAGGGCAAGAGACCCAGTACTTC
>.|TRBV6-5|TRBJ1-1|.
CASRRLGTEAFF
TGTGCCAGCAGAAGGCTCGGCACTGAAGCTTTCTTT
>.|TRBV25-1|TRBJ2-3|TRBD2
CASSEYGPGGRAGDTQYF
TGTGCCAGCAGTGAATACGGGCCTGGCGGGAGGGCCGGAGATACGCAGTATTTT
>few|TRBV30|TRBJ2-5|.
CAWSVHQETQYF
TGTGCCTGGAGTGTACACCAAGAGACCCAGTACTTC
>.|TRBV5-1|TRBJ2-7|TRBD1
CASSSSTGTYLTYEQYF
TGCGCCAGCAGCTCGTCGACAGGGACATACCTTACCTACGAGCAGTACTTC
>once|TRBV28|TRBJ1-3|TRBD1
CASSLGQGSSGNTIYF
TGTGCCAGCAGTTTGGGACAGGGAAGCTCTGGAAACACCATATATTTT
>.|TRBV28|TRBJ2-5|.
CATVGAAQETQYF
TGTGCTACCGTCGGCGCGGCCCAAGAGACCCAGTACTTC
>.|TRBV4-3|TRBJ2-2|.
CASSQDPGGGATGELFF
TGCGCCAGCAGCCAAGATCCGGGCGGAGGGGCCACCGGGGAGCTGTTTTTT
>few|TRBV7-9|TRBJ1-5|.
CASSLDSSNQPQHF
TGTGCCAGCAGCTTAGACAGTAGCAATCAGCCCCAGCATTTT
>.|TRBV5-1|TRBJ2-7|.
CASSLSSPQGTYEQYF
TGCGCCAGCAGCTTGTCCAGCCCCCAAGGAACCTACGAGCAGTACTTC
>few|TRBV4-2|TRBJ1-3|.
CASSQEVGGGNTIYF
TGTGCCAGCAGCCAAGAGGTCGGGGGTGGAAACACCATATATTTT
>.|TRBV6-1|TRBJ1-3|TRBD1
CASSESPPRQGVGGGNTIYF
TGTGCCAGCAGTGAATCCCCCCCCCGACAGGGGGTGGGGGGGGGAAACACCATATATTTT
>once|TRBV7-3|TRBJ2-1|TRBD2
CASSLTAPSLAGNEQFF
TGTGCCAGCAGCTTAACCGCCCCCTCACTAGCGGGAAATGAGCAGTTCTTC
>few|TRBV4-3|TRBJ2-7|.
CASSQDARRGEQYF
TGCGCCAGCAGCCAAGACGCGCGGAGGGGCGAGCAGTACTTC
>.|TRBV4-2|TRBJ1-5|.
CASSITDSPFQPQHF
TGTGCCAGCAGCATCACGGACAGCCCCTTTCAGCCCCAGCATTTT
>.|TRBV7-8|TRBJ1-3|.
CASSLAQRRISGNTIYF
TGTGCCAGCAGCTTAGCCCAGAGACGGATCTCTGGAAACACCATATATTTT
>.|TRBV11-3|TRBJ2-1|.
CASSSPTNYNEQFF
TGTGCCAGCAGCTCCCCGACTAACTACAATGAGCAGTTCTTC
>.|TRBV11-1|TRBJ2-5|.
CASSLGGLETQYF
TGTGCCAGCAGCTTGGGGGGCCTGGAGACCCAGTACTTC
>.|TRBV10-3|TRBJ1-1|TRBD1
CAIRPTGGTWGTEAFF
TGTGCCATCAGGCCAACAGGGGGGACCTGGGGCACTGAAGCTTTCTTT
>.|TRBV19|TRBJ2-7|.
CASSPRDTYEQYF
TGTGCCAGCTCCCCCAGGGACACCTACGAGCAGTACTTC
>.|TRBV5-5|TRBJ2-3|.
CASNAPVDTQYF
TGTGCCAGCAACGCCCCTGTAGATACGCAGTATTTT
>.|TRBV7-3|TRBJ2-5|.
CASSPGAKETQYF
TGTGCCAGCAGCCCTGGGGCCAAAGAGACCCAGTACTTC
>.|TRBV29-1|TRBJ2-5|TRBD2
CSVGRTGAGGETQYF
TGCAGCGTTGGGAGGACAGGAGCGGGAGGGGAGACCCAGTACTTC
>few|TRBV9|TRBJ2-4|.
CASSAGTARNIQYF
TGTGCCAGCAGCGCCGGGACCGCTCGGAACATTCAGTACTTC
>.|TRBV10-3|TRBJ1-2|.
CAISEGGLPGYTF
TGTGCCATCAGTGAGGGCGGCCTACCGGGCTACACCTTC
>.|TRBV2|TRBJ2-5|TRBD1
CASSSQGQETQYF
TGTGCCAGCAGTTCACAGGGGCAAGAGACCCAGTACTTC
>.|TRBV6-6|TRBJ1-6|.
CATPRGVYRENSPLHF
TGTGCCACCCCCCGAGGTGTATACAGGGAGAATTCACCCCTCCACTTT
>.|TRBV5-4|TRBJ2-7|TRBD2
CASSPRARGGDEQYF
TGTGCCAGCAGCCCGAGGGCGCGTGGGGGGGACGAGCAGTACTTC
>.|TRBV28|TRBJ2-1|TRBD2
CASSPGTSGARNEQFF
TGTGCCAGCAGCCCCGGGACTAGCGGTGCCCGGAATGAGCAGTTCTTC
>.|TRBV28|TRBJ1-5|.
CASSLANQPQHF
TGTGCCAGCAGTTTGGCCAATCAGCCCCAGCATTTT
>.|TRBV7-3|TRBJ2-2|.
CASSPPPAPWRTGELFF
TGTGCCAGCAGCCCCCCCCCAGCGCCCTGGAGGACCGGGGAGCTGTTTTTT
>.|TRBV9|TRBJ1-1|.
CASSPRQDMNTEAFF
TGTGCCAGCAGCCCCCGACAGGACATGAACACTGAAGCTTTCTTT
>.|TRBV19|TRBJ1-1|.
CASSRGRKNTEAFF
TGTGCCAGTAGTAGGGGTCGGAAGAACACTGAAGCTTTCTTT
>.|TRBV7-8|TRBJ1-6|.
CASSLGIVGSPLHF
TGTGCCAGCAGCTTGGGTATTGTTGGATCACCCCTCCACTTT
>once|TRBV18|TRBJ2-2|.
CASSPVAEHTGELFF
TGTGCCAGCTCCCCAGTTGCGGAACACACCGGGGAGCTGTTTTTT